These T cell receptor beta chains were read from a single sample in a study of CD8+ T cells in alopecia areata. Measured with immunoSEQ multiplex PCR; TCRdb has only the in-frame clones, and not every one. The table records around 160,000 clones, around 86% of them present only once. The sample here was CD8+ T cells sorted from blood, taken at week 0. The receptor source for this set is a human donor with alopecia areata. Both conserved end residues are part of each CDR3. The D gene is left open where the match is weak. Size is stated for part of the rows, as once, few or many counts, or as a class when the clone is expanded.

d_call	v_call	j_call	clone_size	cdr3_aa	cdr3_nt
.	TRBV7-6	TRBJ2-7	.	CASSSAGRSDNEQYF	TGTGCCAGCAGCTCGGCCGGGCGTAGCGACAACGAGCAGTACTTC
.	TRBV2	TRBJ2-3	.	CATPLVGSQYF	TGTGCCACCCCCTTGGTCGGGTCACAGTATTTT
.	TRBV7-9	TRBJ2-2	few	CASSLGPGELFF	TGTGCCAGCAGCCTCGGTCCCGGGGAGCTGTTTTTT
TRBD2	TRBV5-4	TRBJ2-1	.	CASSLGLAGGDEQFF	TGTGCCAGCAGCTTGGGGCTAGCGGGGGGTGATGAGCAGTTCTTC
.	TRBV27	TRBJ2-7	.	CASISSYEQYF	TGTGCCAGCATATCATCCTACGAGCAGTACTTC
TRBD2	TRBV27	TRBJ2-4	.	CASIGTSGASDIQYF	TGTGCCAGCATCGGGACTAGCGGGGCTAGTGACATTCAGTACTTC
.	TRBV19	TRBJ2-1	once	CASSLVKGTYNEQFF	TGTGCCAGTAGTCTCGTAAAGGGTACCTACAATGAGCAGTTCTTC
.	TRBV30	TRBJ2-5	.	CAWSEETQYF	TGTGCCTGGAGTGAAGAGACCCAGTACTTC
TRBD1	TRBV6-1	TRBJ2-7	.	CASSAPAGGQTSYEQYF	TGTGCCAGCAGTGCCCCGGCTGGGGGACAGACCTCCTACGAGCAGTACTTC
TRBD2	TRBV6-6	TRBJ2-7	.	CASGLAGGYEQYF	TGTGCCAGCGGATTAGCGGGGGGCTACGAGCAGTACTTC
.	TRBV30	TRBJ1-1	.	CAWRMYTEAFF	TGTGCCTGGAGGATGTACACTGAAGCTTTCTTT
.	TRBV6-6	TRBJ2-3	.	CASSIDTQYF	TGTGCCAGCAGCATAGATACGCAGTATTTT
.	TRBV29-1	TRBJ2-7	.	CSVELGPYEQYF	TGCAGCGTTGAATTAGGTCCCTACGAGCAGTACTTC
.	TRBV10-3	TRBJ1-2	.	CAISESTYGYTF	TGTGCCATCAGTGAGTCCACTTATGGCTACACCTTC
.	TRBV13	TRBJ2-7	.	CASSFGRDLNAYEQYF	TGTGCCAGCAGCTTTGGCCGGGACTTGAACGCCTACGAGCAGTACTTC
TRBD2	TRBV30	TRBJ2-7	once	CAWRSGNEQYF	TGTGCCTGGAGAAGCGGGAACGAGCAGTACTTC
TRBD2	TRBV29-1	TRBJ2-1	.	CSAPGRDEQFF	TGCAGCGCCCCCGGGAGGGATGAGCAGTTCTTC
TRBD2	TRBV5-4	TRBJ2-7	.	CASSLNVGLAAFYEQYF	TGTGCCAGCAGCTTGAATGTCGGACTAGCGGCGTTCTACGAGCAGTACTTC
TRBD2	TRBV6-9	TRBJ2-3	.	CASRRRLAGDPDTQYF	TGTGCCAGCCGCAGGAGACTAGCGGGGGACCCAGATACGCAGTATTTT
.	TRBV19	TRBJ1-5	.	CASSASPGGQPQHF	TGTGCCAGTAGTGCTAGTCCCGGGGGCCAGCCCCAGCATTTT
.	TRBV27	TRBJ2-2	.	CASRGLNTGELFF	TGTGCCAGCAGGGGTCTGAACACCGGGGAGCTGTTTTTT
.	TRBV27	TRBJ1-2	.	CASRFGGGNYGYTF	TGTGCCAGCAGGTTCGGGGGGGGCAACTATGGCTACACCTTC
.	TRBV2	TRBJ2-7	once	CASSQGEQYF	TGTGCCAGCAGCCAGGGCGAGCAGTACTTC
.	TRBV9	TRBJ1-2	.	CASSAGTRGYTF	TGTGCCAGCAGCGCAGGGACGAGGGGCTACACCTTC
.	TRBV5-1	TRBJ1-1	.	CASSLTDGLNTEAFF	TGCGCCAGCAGCTTGACGGACGGATTGAACACTGAAGCTTTCTTT
TRBD1	TRBV11-1	TRBJ2-6	.	CASSIDRGIDSGANVLTF	TGTGCCAGCAGCATCGACAGGGGCATAGACTCTGGGGCCAACGTCCTGACTTTC
TRBD1	TRBV5-6	TRBJ1-5	.	CASSRDRGNQPQHF	TGTGCCAGCAGTCGGGACAGGGGCAATCAGCCCCAGCATTTT
.	TRBV4-1	TRBJ2-1	.	CASSQKPVSSYNEQFF	TGCGCCAGCAGCCAAAAACCTGTGAGCTCCTACAATGAGCAGTTCTTC
TRBD1	TRBV7-9	TRBJ1-5	.	CASSPGQGDQPQHF	TGTGCCAGCAGCCCGGGACAGGGGGATCAGCCCCAGCATTTT
.	TRBV5-4	TRBJ2-1	.	CALHRYNEQFF	TGTGCGCTTCACAGGTACAATGAGCAGTTCTTC
TRBD1	TRBV19	TRBJ1-2	.	CASSEPGQGGVGYTF	TGTGCCAGTAGTGAGCCTGGACAGGGGGGTGTTGGCTACACCTTC
TRBD2	TRBV4-1	TRBJ2-3	.	CASSQDRLAEHTDTQYF	TGCGCCAGCAGCCAAGATCGGCTAGCGGAACACACAGATACGCAGTATTTT
TRBD1	TRBV23-1	TRBJ2-7	.	CASYSGTGVHEQYF	TGCGCCAGCTACTCCGGAACAGGGGTCCACGAGCAGTACTTC
TRBD2	TRBV9	TRBJ2-5	.	CASSVSLAGAETQYF	TGTGCCAGCAGCGTAAGCCTAGCGGGAGCAGAGACCCAGTACTTC
TRBD2	TRBV29-1	TRBJ2-7	once	CSVERTSGSYEQYF	TGCAGCGTTGAGCGGACTAGCGGCTCCTACGAGCAGTACTTC
TRBD1	TRBV11-3	TRBJ2-3	.	CASSPGRGSTDTQYF	TGTGCCAGCAGCCCCGGCAGGGGGTCCACAGATACGCAGTATTTT
.	TRBV4-1	TRBJ2-7	.	CASSQVGRPHEQYF	TGCGCCAGCAGCCAAGTAGGCAGGCCCCACGAGCAGTACTTC
.	TRBV25-1	TRBJ2-3	.	CASSEWGDSTDTQYF	TGTGCCAGCAGTGAATGGGGGGATAGCACAGATACGCAGTATTTT
.	TRBV4-1	TRBJ1-2	.	CASSHADGGLNYGYTF	TGCGCCAGCAGCCACGCGGACGGTGGGCTTAACTATGGCTACACCTTC
.	TRBV2	TRBJ1-4	.	CASTERDSSTNEKLFF	TGTGCCAGCACCGAGAGGGACTCCTCAACTAATGAAAAACTGTTTTTT